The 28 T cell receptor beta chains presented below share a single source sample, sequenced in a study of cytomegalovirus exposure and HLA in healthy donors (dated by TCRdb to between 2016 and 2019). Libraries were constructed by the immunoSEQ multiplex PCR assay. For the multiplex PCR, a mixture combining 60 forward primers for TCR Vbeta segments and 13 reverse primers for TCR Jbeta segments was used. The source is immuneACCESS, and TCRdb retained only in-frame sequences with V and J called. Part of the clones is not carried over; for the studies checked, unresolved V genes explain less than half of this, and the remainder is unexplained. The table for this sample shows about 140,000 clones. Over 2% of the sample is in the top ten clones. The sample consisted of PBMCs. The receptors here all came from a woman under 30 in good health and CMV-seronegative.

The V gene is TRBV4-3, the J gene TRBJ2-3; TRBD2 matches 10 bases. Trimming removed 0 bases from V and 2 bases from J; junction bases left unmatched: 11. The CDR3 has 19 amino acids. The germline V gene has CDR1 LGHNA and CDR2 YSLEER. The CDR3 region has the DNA TGCGCCAGCAGCCAAGATCCCAGCGGGAGGGGACTTGTCACAGATACGCAGTATTTT. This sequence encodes CASSQDPSGRGLVTDTQYF.

The CDR3 here is CASSSTGTPNTGELFF. DNA of the CDR3: TGCGCCAGCAGTTCCACCGGGACACCAAACACCGGGGAGCTGTTTTTT. V is TRBV5-1 and J is TRBJ2-2; D is possibly TRBD1 (6 bases). From germline, CDR1 is SGHRS and CDR2 YFSETQ. Trimming removed 5 bases at V and 2 bases at J, with 16 bases between. This CDR3 comprises 16 residues.

CDR3 DNA: TGTGCCAGTACCCCGGGGGGACTAGCGGGAATAAGTCCATACAATGAGCAGTTCTTC. Translation: CASTPGGLAGISPYNEQFF. The chain links TRBV19 to TRBJ2-1; the match to TRBD2 covers 13 bases. This CDR3 has 19 residues. The J segment lost 4 bases and the V segment lost 7 bases, leaving 16 bases of the junction unmatched. In germline, CDR1 is LNHDA, CDR2 SQIVND (reference sequence).

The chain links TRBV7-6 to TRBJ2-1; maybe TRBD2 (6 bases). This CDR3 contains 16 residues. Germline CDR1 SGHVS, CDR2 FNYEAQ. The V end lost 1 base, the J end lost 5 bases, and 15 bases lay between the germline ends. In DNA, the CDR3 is TGTGCCAGCAGCTTAGTTGGACTAAAGGGTAACAATGAGCAGTTCTTC. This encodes CASSLVGLKGNNEQFF.

The CDR3 DNA is TGTGCCAGCAGCCCAGAGCGTACCTCCTACGAGCAGTACTTC. Translated, it gives CASSPERTSYEQYF. This chain joins TRBV5-5 and TRBJ2-5; D remains unclear. TRBJ2-7 explains the end of the DNA better; the J call may be wrong. Germline V gene lookup returns CDR1 SGHKS and CDR2 YYEKEE (reference sequence). CDR3 length: 14 residues.

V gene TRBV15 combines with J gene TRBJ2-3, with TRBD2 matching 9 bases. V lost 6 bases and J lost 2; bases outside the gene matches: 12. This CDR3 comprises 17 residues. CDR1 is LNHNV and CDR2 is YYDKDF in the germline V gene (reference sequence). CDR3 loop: CATSLSGSSVLTDTQYF. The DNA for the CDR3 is TGTGCCACCAGTCTTAGCGGGAGCTCGGTCCTCACAGATACGCAGTATTTT.

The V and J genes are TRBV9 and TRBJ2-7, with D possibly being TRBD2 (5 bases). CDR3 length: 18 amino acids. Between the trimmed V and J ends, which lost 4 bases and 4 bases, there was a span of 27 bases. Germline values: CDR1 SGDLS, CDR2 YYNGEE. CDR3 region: CASSPSRGSKGVLYEQYF. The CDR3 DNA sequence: TGTGCCAGCAGCCCCAGCCGCGGTTCCAAGGGAGTTTTATACGAGCAGTACTTC.

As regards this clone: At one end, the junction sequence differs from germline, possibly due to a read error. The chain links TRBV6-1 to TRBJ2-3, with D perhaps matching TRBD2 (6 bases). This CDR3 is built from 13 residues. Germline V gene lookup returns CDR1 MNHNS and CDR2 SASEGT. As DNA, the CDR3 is TGTGCCAGCAGTGAAGCGATGCGGGACCCCGCAGATTTT. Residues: CASSEAMRDPADF.

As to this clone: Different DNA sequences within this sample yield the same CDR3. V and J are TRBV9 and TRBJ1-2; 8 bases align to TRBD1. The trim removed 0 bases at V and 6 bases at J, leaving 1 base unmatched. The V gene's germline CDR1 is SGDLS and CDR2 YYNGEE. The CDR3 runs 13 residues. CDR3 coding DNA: TGTGCCAGCAGCGTAGACAGGGGGAATGGCTACACCTTC. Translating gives CASSVDRGNGYTF.

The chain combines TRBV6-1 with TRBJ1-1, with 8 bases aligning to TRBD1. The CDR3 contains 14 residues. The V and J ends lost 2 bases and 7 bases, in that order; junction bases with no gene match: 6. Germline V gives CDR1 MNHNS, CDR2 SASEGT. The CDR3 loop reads CASSETGTGYEAFF. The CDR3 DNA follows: TGTGCCAGCAGTGAAACTGGGACAGGCTATGAAGCTTTCTTT.

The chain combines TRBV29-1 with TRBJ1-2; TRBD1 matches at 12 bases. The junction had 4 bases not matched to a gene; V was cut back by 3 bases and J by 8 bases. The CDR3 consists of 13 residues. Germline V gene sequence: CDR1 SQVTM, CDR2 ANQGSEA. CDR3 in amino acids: CSVERDRGRGYTF. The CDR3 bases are TGCAGCGTTGAGCGGGACAGGGGGCGAGGCTACACCTTC.

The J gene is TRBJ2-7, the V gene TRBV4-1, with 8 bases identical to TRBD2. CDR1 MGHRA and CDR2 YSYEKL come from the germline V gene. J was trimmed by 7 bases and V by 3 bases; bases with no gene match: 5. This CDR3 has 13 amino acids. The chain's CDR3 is CASSQIAGWEQYV. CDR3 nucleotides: TGCGCCAGCAGCCAGATAGCGGGATGGGAGCAGTACGTC.

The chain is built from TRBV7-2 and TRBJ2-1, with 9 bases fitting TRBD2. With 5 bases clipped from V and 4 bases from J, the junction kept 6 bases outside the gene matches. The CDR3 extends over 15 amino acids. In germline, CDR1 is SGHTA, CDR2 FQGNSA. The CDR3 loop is CASSARTSEYNEQFF. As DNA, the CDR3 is TGTGCCAGCAGCGCCCGGACTAGCGAGTACAATGAGCAGTTCTTC.

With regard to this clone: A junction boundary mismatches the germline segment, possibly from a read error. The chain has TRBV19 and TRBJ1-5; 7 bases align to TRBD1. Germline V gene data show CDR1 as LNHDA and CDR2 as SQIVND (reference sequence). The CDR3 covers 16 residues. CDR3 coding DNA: TGTACCAGTAGTTCCTCGACAGGGTTTAGCAATCAGCCCCAGCATTTT. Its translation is CTSSSSTGFSNQPQHF. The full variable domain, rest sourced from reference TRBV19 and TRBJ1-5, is DGGITQSPKYLFRKEGQNVTLSCEQNLNHDAMYWYRQDPGQGLRLIYYSQIVNDFQKGDIAEGYSVSREKKESFPLTVTSAQKNPTAFYLCTSSSSTGFSNQPQHFGDGTRLSIL.

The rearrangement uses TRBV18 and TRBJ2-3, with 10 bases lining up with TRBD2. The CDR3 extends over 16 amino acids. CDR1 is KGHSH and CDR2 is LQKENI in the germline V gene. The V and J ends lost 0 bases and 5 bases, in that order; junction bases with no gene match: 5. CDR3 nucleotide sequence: TGTGCCAGCTCACCACCCCTAGCGGGAGCGGGAGATACGCAGTATTTT. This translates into CASSPPLAGAGDTQYF.

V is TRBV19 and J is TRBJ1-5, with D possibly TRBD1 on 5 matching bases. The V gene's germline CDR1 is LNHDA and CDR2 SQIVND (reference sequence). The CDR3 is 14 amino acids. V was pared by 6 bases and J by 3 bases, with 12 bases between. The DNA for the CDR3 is TGTGCCAGTAGGAACACAGGTTTCAATCAGCCCCAGCATTTT. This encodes CASRNTGFNQPQHF.

The CDR3 is CASSLAFSNTEAFF. In DNA form, the CDR3 reads TGCGCCAGCAGCTTGGCGTTCTCGAACACTGAAGCTTTCTTT. J is TRBJ1-1 and V is TRBV5-1; D remains ambiguous. CDR1 and CDR2 (germline): SGHRS, YFSETQ. The V gene lost 0 bases and the J gene lost 1 base, with 7 bases spanning the gap. This CDR3 region has 14 residues.

The CDR3: CASSPQTGALNTEAFF. In nucleotides, the CDR3 is TGTGCCAGCAGCCCTCAGACAGGGGCACTGAACACTGAAGCTTTCTTT. V and J are TRBV9 and TRBJ1-1, with TRBD1 identical over 8 bases. V lost 4 bases and J lost 0; bases outside the gene matches: 8. The CDR3 length is 16 residues. Germline-derived CDR1 and CDR2 are SGDLS and YYNGEE. The full variable domain, completed using reference TRBV9 and TRBJ1-1, is DSGVTQTPKHLITATGQRVTLRCSPRSGDLSVYWYQQSLDQGLQFLIQYYNGEERAKGNILERFSAQQFPDLHSELNLSSLELGDSALYFCASSPQTGALNTEAFFGQGTRLTVV.

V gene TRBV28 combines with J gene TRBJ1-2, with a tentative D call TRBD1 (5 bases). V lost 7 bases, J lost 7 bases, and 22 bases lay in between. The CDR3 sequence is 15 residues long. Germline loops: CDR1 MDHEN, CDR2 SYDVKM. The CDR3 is CASTPSGEGPSGYTF. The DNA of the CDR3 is TGTGCCAGCACCCCTTCGGGGGAGGGTCCTAGTGGCTACACCTTC.

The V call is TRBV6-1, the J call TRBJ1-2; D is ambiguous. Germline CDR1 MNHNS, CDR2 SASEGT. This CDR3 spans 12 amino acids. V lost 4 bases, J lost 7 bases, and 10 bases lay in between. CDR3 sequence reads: CASSARVGGYTF. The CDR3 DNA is TGTGCCAGCAGTGCGAGGGTTGGTGGCTACACCTTC.

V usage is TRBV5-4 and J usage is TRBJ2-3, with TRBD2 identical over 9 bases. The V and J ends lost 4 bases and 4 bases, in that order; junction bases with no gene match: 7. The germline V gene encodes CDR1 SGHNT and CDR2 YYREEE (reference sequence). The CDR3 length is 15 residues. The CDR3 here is CASSAFSGSSDTQYF. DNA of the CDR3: TGTGCCAGCAGCGCTTTTAGCGGGAGCTCAGATACGCAGTATTTT.

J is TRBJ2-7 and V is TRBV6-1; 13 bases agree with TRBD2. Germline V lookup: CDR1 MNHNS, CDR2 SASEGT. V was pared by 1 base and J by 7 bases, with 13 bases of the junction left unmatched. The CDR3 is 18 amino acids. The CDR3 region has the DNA TGTGCCAGCAGTGAAGTAGTAGGAACTAGCGGGAGGGCCGGTGAGCAGTACTTC. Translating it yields CASSEVVGTSGRAGEQYF.

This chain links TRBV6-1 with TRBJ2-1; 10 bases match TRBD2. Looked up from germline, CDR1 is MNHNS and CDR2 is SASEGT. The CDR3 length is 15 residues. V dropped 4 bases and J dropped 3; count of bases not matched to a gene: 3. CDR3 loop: CASSVLAGDYNEQFF. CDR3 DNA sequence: TGTGCCAGCAGTGTCCTAGCGGGGGACTACAATGAGCAGTTCTTC.

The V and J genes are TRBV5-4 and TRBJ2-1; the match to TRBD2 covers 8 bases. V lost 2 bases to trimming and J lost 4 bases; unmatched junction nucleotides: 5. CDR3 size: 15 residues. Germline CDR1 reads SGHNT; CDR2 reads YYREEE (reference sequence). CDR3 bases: TGTGCCAGCAGCTTTTCGACTAGCGAGTACAATGAGCAGTTCTTC. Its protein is CASSFSTSEYNEQFF.

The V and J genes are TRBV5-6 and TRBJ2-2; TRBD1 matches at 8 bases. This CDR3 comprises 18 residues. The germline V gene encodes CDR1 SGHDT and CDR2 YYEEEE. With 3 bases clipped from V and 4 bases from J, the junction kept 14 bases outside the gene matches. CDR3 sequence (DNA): TGTGCCAGCAGCTCCGGACAGGGTAAAGGAACGAGCACCGGGGAGCTGTTTTTT. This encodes CASSSGQGKGTSTGELFF.

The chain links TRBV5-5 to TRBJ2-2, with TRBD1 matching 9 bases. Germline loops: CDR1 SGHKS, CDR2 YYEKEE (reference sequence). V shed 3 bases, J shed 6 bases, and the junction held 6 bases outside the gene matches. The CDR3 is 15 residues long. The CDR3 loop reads CASSSTTGGAGELFF. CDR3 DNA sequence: TGTGCCAGCAGCTCGACGACAGGGGGGGCCGGGGAGCTGTTTTTT.

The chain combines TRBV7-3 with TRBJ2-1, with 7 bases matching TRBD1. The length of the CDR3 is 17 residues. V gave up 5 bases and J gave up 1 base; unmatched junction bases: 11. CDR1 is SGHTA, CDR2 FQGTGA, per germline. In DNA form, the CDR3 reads TGTGCCAGCAGCCCCGAATCGACAGGGTGGTCCTACAATGAGCAGTTCTTC. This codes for CASSPESTGWSYNEQFF. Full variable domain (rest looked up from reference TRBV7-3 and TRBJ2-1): GAGVSQTPSNKVTEKGKYVELRCDPISGHTALYWYRQSLGQGPEFLIYFQGTGAADDSGLPNDRFFAVRPEGSVSTLKIQRTERGDSAVYLCASSPESTGWSYNEQFFGPGTRLTVL.

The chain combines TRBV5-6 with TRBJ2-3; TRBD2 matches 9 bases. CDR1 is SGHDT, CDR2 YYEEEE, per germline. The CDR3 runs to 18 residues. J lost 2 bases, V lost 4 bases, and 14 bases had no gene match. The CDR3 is CASSPYVSTSGYTDTQYF. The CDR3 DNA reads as TGTGCCAGCAGCCCTTATGTATCGACTAGCGGCTACACAGATACGCAGTATTTT.